The 18 T cell receptor beta chains reported below all come from one sample, sequenced in a study of tumor-infiltrating lymphocytes in primary liver carcinoma. Researchers drew blood RNA from unsorted whole blood and extracted germline DNA as well. Production of TCR beta cDNA used about 500 ng total RNA together with a constant-region primer. Slightly modified ARM-PCR, run as three nested multiplex PCR rounds, produced the TCR beta libraries. In the first two PCR rounds, TRBV1-TRBV30 forward primers were paired with a C-beta reverse primer, and each round lasted roughly 9 cycles. TCRdb reprocessed the multiplex PCR reads via MiXCR and lists one record per CDR3 protein. The sample has almost 200,000 distinct CDR3 sequences, around three fifths seen once; the top ten hold roughly 6.4%. What was sequenced was peripheral blood. Receptors were obtained from a woman in her sixties or seventies with primary liver carcinoma and hepatitis B virus infection.

This clonotype came up many times. The rearrangement links TRBV6-2 or TRBV6-3 to TRBJ1-1, with a possible D match to TRBD1 (6 bases). V lost 7 bases and J lost 2, with 14 bases in between. This CDR3 is built from 14 residues. The germline V gene has CDR1 MNHEY and CDR2 SVGEGT. The chain's CDR3 is CASTGGGHNTEAFF. In DNA form, the CDR3 reads TGTGCCAGCACCGGAGGGGGGCACAACACTGAAGCTTTCTTT.

This clonotype has at least ten counts. The chain employs TRBV6-1 and TRBJ1-2; no clear D gene. This CDR3 comprises 18 residues. Looked up from germline, CDR1 is MNHNS and CDR2 is SASEGT. V lost 3 bases and J 4 bases, leaving 24 bases between the germline ends. The CDR3 spells CASSDPRTQYPTRYGYTF. The DNA for the CDR3 is TGTGCCAGCAGTGACCCCCGGACTCAATACCCCACGCGCTATGGCTACACCTTC.

This clonotype is labeled as medium-sized (0.01 to 0.1%). The chain is built from TRBV11-1 and TRBJ2-5; D is uncertain. Trimming took 4 bases from V and 0 from J, leaving 3 bases between them. The CDR3 contains 12 residues. Germline V CDR1 and CDR2: SGHAT, FQDESV (reference sequence). The CDR3 protein is CASSSNQETQYF. As DNA, the CDR3 is TGTGCCAGCAGCTCAAACCAAGAGACCCAGTACTTC.

In its sample, this clonotype ranks as medium-sized. V gene TRBV11-2 combines with J gene TRBJ2-4; the match to TRBD1 covers 7 bases. Germline CDR1 and CDR2: SGHAT and FQNNGV. The CDR3 sequence is 13 residues long. With V trimmed by 5 bases and J by 6 bases, 4 bases remained unmatched. The CDR3 sequence is CASSTGVGNIQYF. DNA of the CDR3: TGTGCCAGCAGCACAGGGGTAGGAAACATTCAGTACTTC.

J is TRBJ2-7 and V is TRBV5-1; 7 bases map to TRBD2. Germline-derived CDR1 and CDR2 are SGHRS and YFSETQ. This CDR3 is built from 12 residues. Trimming cost V 7 bases and J 0 bases; bases outside gene matches: 1. CDR3 region: CASGGGSYEQYF. CDR3 nucleotide sequence: TGCGCCAGCGGGGGGGGCTCCTACGAGCAGTACTTC.

With respect to this clonotype: A much larger clone lies one base from this, so it may be a read error. The V gene is TRBV5-4, the J gene TRBJ2-5; 7 bases match TRBD2. This CDR3 is built from 14 residues. Germline-derived CDR1 and CDR2 are SGHNT and YYREEE (reference sequence). DNA of the CDR3: TGTCCCAGCAAACGAGGGAGGGCCGGGGAGACCCAGTACTTC. Translating it yields CPSKRGRAGETQYF.

This clonotype was counted a single time. A much larger clone lies a single base off, so this may be a read error. The gene calls are TRBV6-5 and TRBJ1-2; tentative D call: TRBD1 (6 bases). CDR3 length equals 15 residues. Germline V gene sequence: CDR1 MNHEY, CDR2 SVGAGI. The CDR3 sequence is CACSYSNRADYGYTF. CDR3 bases: TGTGCCTGCAGTTACTCTAACAGGGCGGACTATGGCTACACCTTC.

As concerns this clonotype: A much larger clone sits a single nucleotide away, making a read error possible. The rearrangement joins TRBV13 to TRBJ2-1, with 11 bases lining up with TRBD2. In germline, CDR1 is PRHDT, CDR2 FYEKMQ (reference sequence). There are 16 residues in the CDR3. This CDR3 is CPSSKGLAVTYNEQFF. For the CDR3, the DNA is TGTCCCAGCAGCAAGGGACTAGCGGTTACTTACAATGAGCAGTTCTTC.

This clonotype was seen many times. The V and J genes are TRBV14 and TRBJ2-7; D gene uncertain. The CDR3 is made up of 14 amino acids. V was shortened by 4 bases and J by 0 bases, with 10 bases between the two germline ends. Germline V CDR1 and CDR2: SGHDN, FVKESK. The DNA of the CDR3 is TGTGCCAGCAGCCGGATGGGTAGCTCCTACGAGCAGTACTTC. Amino acids: CASSRMGSSYEQYF.

This clonotype was counted at least ten times. Here the CDR3 DNA reads TGTGCCAGCAGTTTCGGGGGACCCGGGGAGCTGTTTTTT. Translating it yields CASSFGGPGELFF. The rearrangement links TRBV12-3 or TRBV12-4 to TRBJ2-2; the D gene is possibly TRBD2 (6 bases). This CDR3 is built from 13 residues. Trimming left V 3 bases short and J 6 bases short, with 8 bases between.

Turning to this clonotype: A read error may explain this, as a much larger clone is one base away. This chain uses TRBV12-3 or TRBV12-4 with TRBJ2-2, with 8 bases aligning to TRBD1. This CDR3 is 14 amino acids long. The CDR3 reads CASRRTGRSGEPFF. CDR3 nucleotide sequence: TGTGCCAGCAGAAGGACAGGGAGGTCCGGGGAGCCGTTTTTT.

There are a few counts of this clonotype. The J gene is TRBJ2-3, the V gene TRBV20-1; 7 bases are shared with TRBD2. The length of the CDR3 is 15 residues. The germline V gene has CDR1 DFQATT and CDR2 SNEGSKA (reference sequence). The V gene end was trimmed by 6 bases and the J gene end by 0 bases; junction bases not matched to a gene: 9. This CDR3 is CSAILAALSTDTQYF. As DNA, the CDR3 is TGCAGTGCGATTCTAGCGGCCCTTAGCACAGATACGCAGTATTTT.

For this clonotype: The germline gene is not matched at one end of the junction; a read error may be the cause. The chain recombines TRBV11-2 with TRBJ2-5; TRBD2 matches 9 bases. The CDR3 consists of 16 residues. Germline assignment: CDR1 SGHAT and CDR2 FQNNGV. The CDR3 nucleotides read TGTGACAGCAGCCACTCCCGTAGTAGCGGGAGAGAGACCCAGTACTTC. It is translated as CDSSHSRSSGRETQYF. Complete variable domain (other parts from reference TRBV11-2 and TRBJ2-5): EAGVAQSPRYKIIEKRQSVAFWCNPISGHATLYWYQQILGQGPKLLIQFQNNGVVDDSQLPKDRFSAERLKGVDSTLKIQPAKLEDSAVYLCDSSHSRSSGRETQYFGPGTRLLVL.

On this clonotype itself: One base away lies a much larger clone, so this may be a sequencing read error. Because the CDR3 is missing its conserved closing phenylalanine or tryptophan, this is likely a read error. The gene calls are TRBV11-2 and TRBJ2-3, with 8 bases that match TRBD2. CDR1 is SGHAT and CDR2 is FQNNGV in the germline V gene. CDR3 size: 15 residues. CDR3 bases: TGTGCCAACAGCTCCCGGGGGGGGGAGACAGATACGCAGTATTTG. Its protein is CANSSRGGETDTQYL.

This clonotype was observed a single time. The V gene is TRBV29-1, the J gene TRBJ2-3; 9 bases are a match to TRBD1. V was clipped by 7 bases and J by 2 bases; unmatched bases: 7. This CDR3 region has 14 residues. The V gene's germline CDR1 is SQVTM and CDR2 ANQGSEA. For the CDR3, the DNA is TGCAGCGCTGGGGACAGGGCCCCCACAGATACGCAGTATTTT. Its translation is CSAGDRAPTDTQYF.

In the case of this clonotype: A much larger clone sits a single nucleotide away, making a read error possible. The V and J genes are TRBV13 and TRBJ2-7; 8 bases are a match to TRBD2. CDR1 and CDR2 (germline): PRHDT, FYEKMQ (reference sequence). The CDR3 totals 14 residues. CDR3 loop: CTSSLSGSSYEQYF. The DNA of the CDR3 is TGTACCAGCAGCTTAAGCGGGAGCTCCTACGAGCAGTACTTC.

The genes are TRBV29-1 and TRBJ2-3; 12 bases are a match to TRBD2. The CDR3 sequence is 16 residues long. Germline V CDR1 and CDR2: SQVTM, ANQGSEA. V shed 4 bases and J 4 bases; nucleotides not matched to a gene: 9. CDR3 DNA: TGCAGCGTTGGACTAGCGGGAGCTGTTAGCGCAGATACGCAGTATTTT. Its translation is CSVGLAGAVSADTQYF.

Note on this clonotype: A clone one base away is much larger, so this may be a read error. The rearrangement joins TRBV14 to TRBJ2-7; 10 bases map to TRBD1. CDR1 and CDR2 from the germline V gene are SGHDN and FVKESK. The CDR3 spans 17 residues. Germline trimming cut 5 bases from V and 9 bases from J; bases unmatched to any gene: 19. The CDR3, as DNA: TGTGCCAGCAGCAAATACAAGGGACAGGGGACTCTCCAGGCGCAGTACTTC. As protein: CASSKYKGQGTLQAQYF.